This T cell receptor beta chain came from a study of T cell responses to AZD1222 COVID-19 vaccine. Study-wide points: The study found Spike-specific TCR breadth and depth rose after two AZD1222 doses.

Clones were sequenced by immunoSEQ multiplex PCR, and TCRdb holds only the in-frame ones, with some missing. The table records about 100,000 clones, 87% of them present only once. The CDR3 sequence is 15 residues long. V lost 1 base and J lost 8, with 16 bases in between. Germline CDR1 reads MGHRA; CDR2 reads YSYEKL. A remark on this clone: The antigen is unknown.

The chain carries TRBV4-1 and TRBJ2-3; D is possibly TRBD1 (8 bases). The sample was peripheral blood, taken 28 days after the second AZD1222 dose. This clonotype originated in an adult who received the AZD1222 COVID-19 vaccine. The CDR3 bases are TGCGCCAGCAGCCAAGGGGACTACACAGGGGGTACGCAGTATTTT. Translated, it gives CASSQGDYTGGTQYF.